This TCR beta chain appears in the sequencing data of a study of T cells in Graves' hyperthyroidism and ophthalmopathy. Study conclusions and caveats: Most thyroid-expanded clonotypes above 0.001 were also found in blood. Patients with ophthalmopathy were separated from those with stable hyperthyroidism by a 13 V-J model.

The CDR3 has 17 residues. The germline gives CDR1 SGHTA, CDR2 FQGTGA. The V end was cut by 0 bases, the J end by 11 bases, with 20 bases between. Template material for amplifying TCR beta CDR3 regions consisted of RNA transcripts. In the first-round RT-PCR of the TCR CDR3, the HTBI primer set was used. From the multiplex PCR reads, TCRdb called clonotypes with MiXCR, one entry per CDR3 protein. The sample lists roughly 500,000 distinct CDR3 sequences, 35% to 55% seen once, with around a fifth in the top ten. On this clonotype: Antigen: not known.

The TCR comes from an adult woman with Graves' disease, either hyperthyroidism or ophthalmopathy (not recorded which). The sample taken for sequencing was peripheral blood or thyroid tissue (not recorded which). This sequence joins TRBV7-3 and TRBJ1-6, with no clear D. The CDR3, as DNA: TGTGCCAGCAGCTTAACAGAACACCCGGCGGGCGGGGCACCCCTCCACTTT. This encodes CASSLTEHPAGGAPLHF.